Below are 23 T cell receptor beta chains sequenced from a single sample in a study of blood T cells in healthy people across ages. Using a J-beta primer mix together with a sample-barcoded 5' primer, a second PCR was run for about 7 to 12 cycles. TCRdb reprocessed the 5' RACE reads with MiXCR, giving one entry per CDR3 protein. Among 1.5 million to 2 million distinct CDR3 sequences listed, roughly two fifths were seen once. Material: blood. The receptors originated from a human donor in good health.

As DNA, the CDR3 is TGTGCCAGCAGCGGGGGACAGGGGCCGCAAGAGACCCAGTACTTC. Translation: CASSGGQGPQETQYF. The chain couples TRBV12-3 or TRBV12-4 to TRBJ2-5; 10 nucleotides line up with TRBD1. The CDR3 consists of 15 residues. After removal of 6 bases from V and 2 bases from J, the junction contained 6 bases not matched to a gene.

The J gene is TRBJ2-1, the V gene TRBV7-2; a possible D gene is TRBD1 (6 bases). Trimming removed 3 bases from V and 4 bases from J, with 16 bases in between. This CDR3 region has 16 residues. Germline-derived CDR1 and CDR2 are SGHTA and FQGNSA. As DNA, the CDR3 is TGTGCCAGCAGCTTGGGCGACAGGCCATCTTACAATGAGCAGTTCTTC. Its protein is CASSLGDRPSYNEQFF.

This rearrangement joins TRBV7-6 to TRBJ1-2, with D perhaps TRBD1 (6 bases). Germline V lookup: CDR1 SGHVS, CDR2 FNYEAQ. There are 14 residues in the CDR3. Between the trimmed V and J ends, which lost 4 bases and 6 bases, there was a span of 15 bases. Written as DNA, the CDR3 is TGTGCCAGCAGCTCCCCTCAGGGGACGAATGGCTACACCTTC. Amino acids: CASSSPQGTNGYTF.

The chain is built from TRBV7-2 and TRBJ2-3; D perhaps matches TRBD2 (6 bases). Deletions cut 5 bases from V and 0 bases from J, with 12 bases between. Germline-derived CDR1 and CDR2 are SGHTA and FQGNSA. The CDR3 sequence is 15 residues long. This CDR3 reads CASSAGLPSTDTQYF. CDR3 sequence (DNA): TGTGCCAGCAGCGCCGGACTACCAAGCACAGATACGCAGTATTTT.

Turning to this clonotype: A read error may account for a junction end that differs from germline. The rearrangement joins TRBV10-3 to TRBJ2-5; unclear D gene. Germline V gives CDR1 ENHRY, CDR2 SYGVKD. There are 14 residues in the CDR3. The CDR3 loop reads CATSEWEQGETQYF. The CDR3 DNA sequence: TGTGCCACCAGTGAATGGGAACAAGGGGAGACCCAGTACTTC.

The sample holds many counts of this clonotype. V is TRBV9 and J is TRBJ2-5; D is perhaps TRBD2 (5 bases). The CDR3 spans 13 residues. V was pared by 0 bases and J by 2 bases, with 5 bases between. Germline V gives CDR1 SGDLS, CDR2 YYNGEE. DNA for the CDR3: TGTGCCAGCAGCGTAGCGGGGCAAGAGACCCAGTACTTC. This codes for CASSVAGQETQYF.

This clonotype was observed a handful of times. This sequence joins TRBV27 and TRBJ1-3, with 7 nucleotides matching TRBD1. V was clipped by 6 bases and J by 0 bases; unmatched bases: 14. Germline lookup yields CDR1 MNHEY and CDR2 SMNVEV (reference sequence). The CDR3 spans 18 residues. This CDR3 reads CASSDLNLGQSSGNTIYF. In DNA form, the CDR3 reads TGTGCCAGCAGCGATCTCAATCTGGGACAGAGCTCTGGAAACACCATATATTTT.

The chain carries TRBV7-9 and TRBJ2-5, with TRBD2 matching 10 bases. The J segment lost 8 bases and the V segment lost 5 bases, leaving 14 bases of the junction unmatched. CDR1 and CDR2 (germline): SEHNR, FQNEAQ (reference sequence). The CDR3 sequence is 16 residues long. CDR3 region: CASSMPGLASQGTQYF. As DNA, the CDR3 is TGTGCCAGCAGCATGCCGGGACTAGCGTCCCAAGGAACCCAGTACTTC.

The chain links TRBV6-5 to TRBJ2-5; weak D call: TRBD1 (6 bases). Gene TRBJ2-7 matches the end of the DNA better, so the J call may be wrong. Germline values: CDR1 MNHEY, CDR2 SVGAGI. This CDR3 contains 13 residues. CDR3 bases: TGTGCCAGCAGTAAGGAAACAGGGCTCGAGCAGTACTTC. Translated: CASSKETGLEQYF.

The V call is TRBV29-1, the J call TRBJ1-5, with D uncertain. CDR1 and CDR2 from the germline V gene are SQVTM and ANQGSEA. The CDR3 loop spans 13 amino acids. Trimming stripped 4 bases from V and 3 bases from J, with 10 bases between. Written as DNA, the CDR3 is TGCAGCGTTGTGTGGAGTCCCAATCAGCCCCAGCATTTT. Its translation: CSVVWSPNQPQHF.

This clonotype showed up just a few times. This chain joins TRBV12-3 or TRBV12-4 and TRBJ2-1, with 8 bases lining up with TRBD2. The CDR3 sequence is 14 residues long. The V and J ends lost 8 bases and 4 bases, in that order; junction bases with no gene match: 7. In nucleotides, the CDR3 is TGTGCCAGCGGTAGTAGCGGGGTTTACAATGAGCAGTTCTTC. It specifies CASGSSGVYNEQFF.

The CDR3 DNA follows: TGCAGCGTTGAAGGGCTTTCTACCTACGAGCAGTACTTC. This encodes CSVEGLSTYEQYF. The chain uses TRBV29-1 and TRBJ2-7; D remains unclear. V was trimmed by 1 base and J by 2 bases, leaving 9 bases between them. This CDR3 has 13 residues. CDR1 is SQVTM and CDR2 is ANQGSEA in the germline V gene.

This chain joins TRBV9 and TRBJ2-1; D remains ambiguous. Germline CDR1 and CDR2: SGDLS and YYNGEE. The CDR3 contains 13 residues. V lost 5 bases and J 8 bases, leaving 14 bases between the germline ends. DNA of the CDR3: TGTGCCAGCAGTGTGAGGCCTTGGGATGAGCAGTTCTTC. Translation gives CASSVRPWDEQFF. Based on the CDR3 plus reference TRBV9 and TRBJ2-1, the full variable domain is DSGVTQTPKHLITATGQRVTLRCSPRSGDLSVYWYQQSLDQGLQFLIQYYNGEERAKGNILERFSAQQFPDLHSELNLSSLELGDSALYFCASSVRPWDEQFFGPGTRLTVL.

The genes are TRBV12-5 and TRBJ2-1; 7 bases match TRBD1. There are 15 residues in the CDR3. After removal of 5 bases from V and 4 bases from J, the junction contained 8 bases not matched to a gene. CDR1 and CDR2 (germline): LGHNT, FRNRAP. The CDR3 DNA sequence: TGTGCTAGTGGTGATGCCGGGACAGCTTACAATGAGCAGTTCTTC. The encoded protein is CASGDAGTAYNEQFF.

This clonotype is a singleton in its sample. One junction end does not reproduce the germline sequence, and a read error may be involved. This chain joins TRBV29-1 and TRBJ2-1; TRBD1 is a possible D gene (5 bases). In germline, CDR1 is SQVTM, CDR2 ANQGSEA. This CDR3 has 10 residues. Here the CDR3 reads CSVEGDEQFF. The CDR3 DNA reads as TGCAGCGTCGAAGGGGATGAGCAGTTCTTC.

The chain employs TRBV7-9 and TRBJ2-4, with D possibly matching TRBD2 (6 bases). This CDR3 comprises 16 residues. Trimming took off 5 bases at V and 5 bases at J, with 19 bases between the two ends. Germline lookup yields CDR1 SEHNR and CDR2 FQNEAQ (reference sequence). CDR3: CASSPLPEGRENIQYF. The CDR3, as DNA: TGTGCCAGCAGCCCCCTACCGGAGGGAAGGGAAAACATTCAGTACTTC.

This chain joins TRBV27 and TRBJ2-7; unclear D gene. This CDR3 is built from 15 residues. Between the trimmed V and J ends, which lost 0 bases and 3 bases, there was a span of 12 bases. CDR1 is MNHEY and CDR2 is SMNVEV in the germline V gene (reference sequence). Here the CDR3 reads CASSLSGMGDYEQYF. CDR3 nucleotide sequence: TGTGCCAGCAGTTTATCAGGGATGGGCGACTACGAGCAGTACTTC.

This clonotype was recorded a few times. This chain uses TRBV29-1 with TRBJ2-7; D is possibly TRBD2 (7 bases). Germline V gene data show CDR1 as SQVTM and CDR2 as ANQGSEA. Trimming stripped 2 bases from V and 3 bases from J, with 17 bases between. This CDR3 contains 15 residues. DNA for the CDR3: TGCAGCGTTGAAAGGGAGGGGGGGACCATCTACGAGCAGTACTTC. Translating it yields CSVEREGGTIYEQYF.

The genes are TRBV7-9 and TRBJ1-1; TRBD1 might be the D (6 bases). Germline V gene lookup returns CDR1 SEHNR and CDR2 FQNEAQ (reference sequence). The CDR3 is 14 residues long. Trimming pared 3 bases from V and 4 bases from J, leaving 12 bases between. CDR3 coding DNA: TGTGCCAGCAGCTTTCATCAGGGGTCCACTGAAGCTTTCTTT. It specifies CASSFHQGSTEAFF. Together with reference TRBV7-9 and TRBJ1-1, the CDR3 gives the full variable domain: DTGVSQNPRHKITKRGQNVTFRCDPISEHNRLYWYRQTLGQGPEFLTYFQNEAQLEKSRLLSDRFSAERPKGSFSTLEIQRTEQGDSAMYLCASSFHQGSTEAFFGQGTRLTVV.

The chain uses TRBV7-2 and TRBJ2-7, with TRBD1 identical over 10 bases. This CDR3 is built from 14 residues. CDR1 is SGHTA, CDR2 FQGNSA, per germline. Germline trimming cut 4 bases from V and 3 bases from J; bases unmatched to any gene: 3. CDR3 in amino acids: CASSSTGGYYEQYF. The DNA for the CDR3 is TGTGCCAGCAGCTCGACAGGGGGCTACTACGAGCAGTACTTC.

CDR3: CASSVGDTSGNTIYF. CDR3 sequence (DNA): TGTGCCAGCAGCGTAGGGGACACCTCTGGAAACACCATATATTTT. V and J are TRBV9 and TRBJ1-3; possible D gene TRBD1, 6 bases. This CDR3 is 15 amino acids long. Germline V gene sequence: CDR1 SGDLS, CDR2 YYNGEE. Trimming pared 0 bases from V and 0 bases from J, leaving 7 bases between.

This clonotype has at least ten counts. The chain joins TRBV18 to TRBJ2-3; D may correspond to TRBD1 or TRBD2 (5 bases each). Trimming shortened V by 3 bases and J by 5 bases, and 12 bases separated the two germline ends. The CDR3 is 14 amino acids. Germline V CDR1 and CDR2: KGHSH, LQKENI. The CDR3 spells CASSPNGAGDTQYF. CDR3 DNA sequence: TGTGCCAGCTCACCGAACGGGGCGGGAGATACGCAGTATTTT.

In this sample, this clonotype turned up a few times. V gene TRBV29-1 combines with J gene TRBJ2-1; D is tentatively TRBD1 or TRBD2 (5 bases each). V lost 4 bases to trimming and J lost 9 bases, with 13 bases between them. From germline, CDR1 is SQVTM and CDR2 ANQGSEA. This CDR3 is built from 12 residues. CDR3 protein: CSVVYGAIEQFF. CDR3 DNA sequence: TGCAGCGTTGTTTACGGGGCAATTGAGCAGTTCTTC.